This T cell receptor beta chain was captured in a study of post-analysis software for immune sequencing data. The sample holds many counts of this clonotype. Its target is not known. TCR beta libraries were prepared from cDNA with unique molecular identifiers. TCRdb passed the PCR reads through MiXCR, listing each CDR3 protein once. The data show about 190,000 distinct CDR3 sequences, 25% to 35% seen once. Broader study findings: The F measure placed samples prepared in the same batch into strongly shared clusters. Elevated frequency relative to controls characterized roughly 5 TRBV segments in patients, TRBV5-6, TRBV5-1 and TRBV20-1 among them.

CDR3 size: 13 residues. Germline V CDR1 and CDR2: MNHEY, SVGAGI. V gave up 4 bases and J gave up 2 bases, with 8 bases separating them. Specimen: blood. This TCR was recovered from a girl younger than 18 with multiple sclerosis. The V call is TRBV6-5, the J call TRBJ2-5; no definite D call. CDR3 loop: CASSFRNQETQYF. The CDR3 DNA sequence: TGTGCCAGCAGTTTCAGAAATCAAGAGACCCAGTACTTC.